This T cell receptor (beta chain) was profiled in a study of T cell changes during pregnancy in multiple sclerosis. V shed 0 bases and J shed 6 bases, with 12 bases lying between them. From germline, CDR1 is LNHDA and CDR2 SQIVND (reference sequence). The CDR3 is 14 residues long. Sequencing used immunoSEQ multiplex PCR; TCRdb keeps in-frame clones, though not all of them. The top ten clones hold about 4.5% of a sample with about 43,000 clones, 85% to 90% of them seen once. The J gene is TRBJ2-7, the V gene TRBV19; the D gene is possibly TRBD1 (6 bases). The sequences come from peripheral blood, collected in the second trimester of pregnancy. This receptor was taken from a female donor in good health, enrolled as a control in a pregnancy study. CDR3 amino acids: CASSIDIGGSEQYF. CDR3 in DNA: TGTGCCAGTAGTATAGATATAGGGGGAAGCGAGCAGTACTTC.